Listed here are 27 T cell receptor beta chains from one sample, sequenced in a study of Ad26.COV2.S vaccination and SARS-CoV-2 variants (dated by TCRdb to about 2021). The intended sense of this specimen's treatment or condition label: 19 received Ad26.COV2.S at low or high dose, single or two shots; about five received placebo; per-sample allocation not given. For vaccine and placebo recipients, repertoires were sequenced using samples collected on day 63 after the first injection. The library was made by the immunoSEQ multiplex PCR assay. TCRdb re-hosts the immuneACCESS table, in-frame sequences only. Its copies lack some clones; in the studies checked, an unresolved V gene accounts for under half of them, and the cause for the rest is not known. The sample records roughly 320,000 clones, 80% to 90% of which are singletons. Of the sample, 3.4% falls within the top ten clones. This sample comprised peripheral blood, obtained in a trial of Ad26.COV2.S vaccine versus placebo. These TCRs come from a person between 18 and 60 years old who received the Ad26.COV2.S COVID-19 vaccine or a placebo.

This chain links TRBV7-8 with TRBJ1-2, with 8 bases fitting TRBD1. CDR3 size: 16 residues. The germline gives CDR1 SGHVS, CDR2 FQNEAQ. Trimming cost V 1 base and J 2 bases; bases outside gene matches: 6. The CDR3 nucleotides are TGTGCCAGCAGCTTAGTGATAAGGACAGGGAACTATGGCTACACCTTC. It codes for CASSLVIRTGNYGYTF.

The V and J genes are TRBV2 and TRBJ1-2; TRBD1 agrees at 8 bases. The CDR3 is 14 residues long. The V and J ends lost 10 bases and 3 bases, in that order; junction bases with no gene match: 10. Germline CDR1 and CDR2: SNHLY and FYNNEI. The CDR3 region is CAILTGAVYYGYTF. The CDR3 DNA sequence: TGTGCCATCTTGACAGGGGCAGTGTACTATGGCTACACCTTC.

V usage is TRBV9 and J usage is TRBJ2-2; D perhaps matches TRBD2 (5 bases). The V and J ends lost 3 bases and 6 bases respectively, with 9 bases between them. This CDR3 spans 13 amino acids. CDR1 is SGDLS, CDR2 YYNGEE, per germline. DNA of the CDR3: TGTGCCAGCAGCGCGGGGAGTGCCGGGGAGCTGTTTTTT. Its translation: CASSAGSAGELFF.

V is TRBV2 and J is TRBJ2-7; no clear D gene. V was cut by 4 bases and J by 3 bases, with 16 bases left in between. This CDR3 is built from 15 residues. Germline values: CDR1 SNHLY, CDR2 FYNNEI. The CDR3 sequence: CASSGEADPVYEQYF. The CDR3 coding sequence is TGTGCCAGCAGTGGCGAGGCAGACCCCGTCTACGAGCAGTACTTC. Full variable domain (rest looked up from reference TRBV2 and TRBJ2-7): EPEVTQTPSHQVTQMGQEVILRCVPISNHLYFYWYRQILGQKVEFLVSFYNNEISEKSEIFDDQFSVERPDGSNFTLKIRSTKLEDSAMYFCASSGEADPVYEQYFGPGTRLTVT.

This CDR3 reads CASSIGSGPANEQFF. CDR3 in DNA: TGTGCCAGTAGTATTGGAAGCGGGCCCGCTAATGAGCAGTTCTTC. V is TRBV19 and J is TRBJ2-1, with D perhaps matching TRBD2 (6 bases). The V end was cut by 3 bases, the J end by 7 bases, with 16 bases between. Germline-derived CDR1 and CDR2 are LNHDA and SQIVND (reference sequence). The CDR3 runs 15 residues.

J is TRBJ1-6 and V is TRBV7-2; D is undetermined. The CDR3 has 14 amino acids. Germline V gene sequence: CDR1 SGHTA, CDR2 FQGNSA. Trimming removed 3 bases at V and 6 bases at J, with 9 bases between. The CDR3 protein is CASSFGEGNSPLHF. CDR3 DNA sequence: TGTGCCAGCAGCTTTGGGGAGGGTAATTCACCCCTCCACTTT. Complete variable domain (other parts from reference TRBV7-2 and TRBJ1-6): GAGVSQSPSNKVTEKGKDVELRCDPISGHTALYWYRQSLGQGLEFLIYFQGNSAPDKSGLPSDRFSAERTGGSVSTLTIQRTQQEDSAVYLCASSFGEGNSPLHFGNGTRLTVT.

The rearrangement links TRBV7-9 to TRBJ1-1, with D possibly matching TRBD1 (5 bases). Trimming took 1 base from V and 5 from J, leaving 11 bases between them. The CDR3 totals 14 residues. Germline CDR1 SEHNR, CDR2 FQNEAQ (reference sequence). The CDR3 loop reads CASSLERGRTEAFF. CDR3 coding DNA: TGTGCCAGCAGCTTAGAAAGGGGAAGGACTGAAGCTTTCTTT.

V is TRBV5-1 and J is TRBJ2-5; 8 nucleotides agree with TRBD2. Germline V lookup: CDR1 SGHRS, CDR2 YFSETQ. Trimming cost V 2 bases and J 3 bases; bases outside gene matches: 6. This CDR3 comprises 15 residues. DNA of the CDR3: TGCGCCAGCAGCTTAGGAAGCGGGGGCAAAGAGACCCAGTACTTC. This sequence encodes CASSLGSGGKETQYF. Combining the CDR3 with reference TRBV5-1 and TRBJ2-5 gives the whole variable domain KAGVTQTPRYLIKTRGQQVTLSCSPISGHRSVSWYQQTPGQGLQFLFEYFSETQRNKGNFPGRFSGRQFSNSRSEMNVSTLELGDSALYLCASSLGSGGKETQYFGPGTRLLVL.

The chain employs TRBV6-5 and TRBJ2-1, with 9 positions matching TRBD2. Germline CDR1 and CDR2: MNHEY and SVGAGI. V lost 0 bases to trimming and J lost 10 bases; unmatched junction nucleotides: 7. This CDR3 contains 15 residues. In DNA, the CDR3 is TGTGCCAGCAGTTACTCAGGGCGGCTAGCGGGGGAGCAGTTCTTC. Translated, it gives CASSYSGRLAGEQFF.

This chain uses TRBV10-3 with TRBJ2-7; 8 bases map to TRBD1. Germline values: CDR1 ENHRY, CDR2 SYGVKD. CDR3 size: 14 residues. After removal of 4 bases from V and 7 bases from J, the junction contained 9 bases not matched to a gene. The CDR3 coding sequence is TGTGCCATCAGTGCGGGACAGGACCATTGGGAGCAGTACTTC. It codes for CAISAGQDHWEQYF.

V is TRBV5-1 and J is TRBJ2-2; the match to TRBD1 covers 11 bases. V shed 3 bases and J 6 bases; nucleotides not matched to a gene: 7. Germline lookup yields CDR1 SGHRS and CDR2 YFSETQ. The CDR3 has 16 amino acids. CDR3 nucleotides: TGCGCCAGCAGCTCATCCGGACAGGGGGCCCCCGGGGAGCTGTTTTTT. Its protein product is CASSSSGQGAPGELFF.

The chain is built from TRBV9 and TRBJ2-1; the match to TRBD1 covers 8 bases. The V segment lost 0 bases and the J segment 4 bases; nucleotides outside the gene matches: 3. The CDR3 extends over 15 amino acids. Germline V gene sequence: CDR1 SGDLS, CDR2 YYNGEE. The CDR3 loop reads CASSVGDRIYNEQFF. The CDR3, as DNA: TGTGCCAGCAGCGTAGGGGACAGGATTTACAATGAGCAGTTCTTC.

J is TRBJ1-6 and V is TRBV4-1; no clear D. Per germline, CDR1 MGHRA and CDR2 YSYEKL. CDR3 size: 14 residues. Trimming removed 1 base at V and 11 bases at J, with 12 bases between. This chain's CDR3 is CASSQVGEGAPLHF. The CDR3 DNA follows: TGCGCCAGCAGCCAAGTTGGAGAAGGAGCACCCCTCCACTTT.

The rearrangement joins TRBV6-5 to TRBJ1-6, with 8 bases that match TRBD1. This CDR3 spans 15 amino acids. Germline assignment: CDR1 MNHEY and CDR2 SVGAGI. J lost 8 bases, V lost 0 bases, and 3 bases had no gene match. The DNA for the CDR3 is TGTGCCAGCAGTTACTCGGCACAGGGGGATTCACCCCTCCACTTT. Protein sequence: CASSYSAQGDSPLHF.

The chain carries TRBV5-5 and TRBJ1-4; tentatively, D is TRBD1 (5 bases). CDR3 length: 14 residues. V was shortened by 4 bases and J by 5 bases, with 12 bases between the two germline ends. Germline-derived CDR1 and CDR2 are SGHKS and YYEKEE (reference sequence). The CDR3 bases are TGTGCCAGCAGCCCGGGACTGTTGAATGAAAAACTGTTTTTT. Its translation is CASSPGLLNEKLFF.

J is TRBJ2-7 and V is TRBV27, with D possibly matching TRBD2 (5 bases). The CDR3 has 11 residues. Germline V CDR1 and CDR2: MNHEY, SMNVEV (reference sequence). Trimming took off 5 bases at V and 6 bases at J, with 8 bases between the two ends. As DNA, the CDR3 is TGTGCCAGCAGTGGGAGCGGCGAGCAGTACTTC. This encodes CASSGSGEQYF.

The chain employs TRBV4-3 and TRBJ2-5; TRBD2 is a possible D gene (6 bases). CDR1 LGHNA and CDR2 YSLEER come from the germline V gene. This CDR3 spans 16 amino acids. The germline V and J ends were trimmed by 0 bases and 0 bases, with 11 bases remaining between them. CDR3 region: CASSQDLTGDQETQYF. CDR3 nucleotide sequence: TGCGCCAGCAGCCAAGACCTTACGGGGGACCAAGAGACCCAGTACTTC.

The chain has TRBV20-1 and TRBJ1-2, with D unclear. CDR1 and CDR2 from the germline V gene are DFQATT and SNEGSKA (reference sequence). The CDR3 extends over 11 amino acids. V was pared by 6 bases and J by 7 bases, with 12 bases between. Here the CDR3 reads CSAHGLGGYTF. The DNA for the CDR3 is TGCAGTGCCCACGGACTGGGTGGCTACACCTTC.

This clone was observed a handful of times. The chain joins TRBV5-1 to TRBJ2-2; perhaps D is TRBD1 or TRBD2 (6 bases each). CDR1 and CDR2 (germline): SGHRS, YFSETQ. V was shortened by 4 bases and J by 6 bases, with 19 bases between the two germline ends. This CDR3 has 16 amino acids. The CDR3 DNA sequence: TGCGCCAGCAGCCCCCTTGGGGGCAGGGAGGCCGGGGAGCTGTTTTTT. This encodes CASSPLGGREAGELFF.

The chain carries TRBV29-1 and TRBJ1-6, with D possibly being TRBD1 (5 bases). V was clipped by 6 bases and J by 8 bases, with 14 bases between them. The V gene's germline CDR1 is SQVTM and CDR2 ANQGSEA. CDR3 length equals 13 residues. Written as DNA, the CDR3 is TGCAGCGTACGGATTAGGGGATATTCACCCCTCCACTTT. Protein product: CSVRIRGYSPLHF.

V gene TRBV10-3 combines with J gene TRBJ2-7; weak D call: TRBD1 (5 bases). The CDR3 totals 13 residues. With 0 bases removed from V and 7 bases from J, the gap between germline ends came to 10 bases. CDR1 is ENHRY, CDR2 SYGVKD, per germline. CDR3 sequence reads: CAISESTKGEQYF. The CDR3 DNA sequence: TGTGCCATCAGTGAGTCGACAAAGGGGGAGCAGTACTTC.

The chain uses TRBV10-3 and TRBJ2-1, with 9 bases identical to TRBD1. V gave up 1 base and J gave up 7 bases; unmatched junction bases: 5. The CDR3 consists of 15 residues. Germline V gene sequence: CDR1 ENHRY, CDR2 SYGVKD. The CDR3 is CAISELTGGLNEQFF. The CDR3, as DNA: TGTGCCATCAGTGAGTTAACAGGGGGCTTGAATGAGCAGTTCTTC.

The rearrangement uses TRBV15 and TRBJ2-1; 15 nucleotides align to TRBD2. The CDR3 length is 18 residues. The V gene's germline CDR1 is LNHNV and CDR2 YYDKDF (reference sequence). V shed 1 base, J shed 9 bases, and the junction held 10 bases outside the gene matches. The CDR3: CATSRGPRGLAGGVEQFF. CDR3 bases: TGTGCCACCAGCAGAGGCCCCCGAGGACTAGCGGGGGGGGTTGAGCAGTTCTTC.

The rearrangement joins TRBV28 to TRBJ2-1; D remains ambiguous. The germline V gene has CDR1 MDHEN and CDR2 SYDVKM. The CDR3 consists of 14 residues. The V gene lost 3 bases and the J gene lost 2 bases, with 8 bases spanning the gap. CDR3 DNA: TGTGCCAGCAGTTTTGGCGGAGCCTACAATGAGCAGTTCTTC. This sequence encodes CASSFGGAYNEQFF.

The chain employs TRBV19 and TRBJ2-4; 8 nucleotides agree with TRBD2. CDR3 length: 15 residues. Germline CDR1 LNHDA, CDR2 SQIVND (reference sequence). J was trimmed by 0 bases and V by 8 bases; bases with no gene match: 6. The DNA of the CDR3 is TGTGCCAGTCGGGGGGGATTCCTAGCCAAAAACATTCAGTACTTC. It specifies CASRGGFLAKNIQYF.

V usage is TRBV21-1 and J usage is TRBJ1-1; TRBD1, as called in the table, went unchecked against the DNA. TRBV21-1 is a documented pseudogene. The CDR3 runs 10 residues. DNA for the CDR3: TGTGCCAGCAAGGACAGCGAAGCTTTCTTT. This encodes CASKDSEAFF.

V is TRBV7-8 and J is TRBJ1-5, with no clear D. The germline V and J ends were trimmed by 1 base and 8 bases, with 9 bases remaining between them. Germline CDR1 and CDR2: SGHVS and FQNEAQ. This CDR3 is built from 13 residues. For the CDR3, the DNA is TGTGCCAGCAGCTTAGACCGAATGGAGCCCCAGCATTTT. Protein product: CASSLDRMEPQHF.